These 22 T cell receptor beta chains originate from one sample sequenced in a study of T cell responses to AZD1222 COVID-19 vaccine. Some clones are missing from TCRdb's copy, which holds only in-frame ones; the method was immunoSEQ multiplex PCR. The data show around 120,000 clones, with 93% seen just once and around 5.1% held by the top ten. The specimen was peripheral blood, collected 28 days after the second AZD1222 dose. These receptors all come from an adult who received the AZD1222 COVID-19 vaccine.

This chain links TRBV18 with TRBJ1-2, with 8 positions matching TRBD1. Germline-derived CDR1 and CDR2 are KGHSH and LQKENI. Losses at the gene ends were 2 bases for V and 6 bases for J; bases not matched to a gene: 8. The CDR3 length is 15 residues. The CDR3 DNA follows: TGTGCCAGCTCACCAGTTAGGACAGGGACGGATGGCTACACCTTC. Encoded protein: CASSPVRTGTDGYTF.

This chain joins TRBV27 and TRBJ2-1; the D gene is possibly TRBD2 (6 bases). Trimming took off 4 bases at V and 4 bases at J, with 11 bases between the two ends. CDR1 is MNHEY, CDR2 SMNVEV, per germline (reference sequence). The CDR3 contains 14 residues. The DNA of the CDR3 is TGTGCCAGCAGTTCGGGGGTTTTTTACAATGAGCAGTTCTTC. The encoded protein is CASSSGVFYNEQFF.

Comment on this clone: Its ends do not fully match the called genes, so a read error is possible. This chain joins TRBV30 and TRBJ1-6; D ambiguous. The germline V gene encodes CDR1 GTSNPN and CDR2 SVGIG (reference sequence). This CDR3 contains 11 residues. CDR3 nucleotides: TGTGCCTTGAGTTATAATTCACCCCTCCACTTT. This gives the protein CALSYNSPLHF.

This chain links TRBV28 with TRBJ1-2, with a tentative D call TRBD1 (5 bases). Germline lookup yields CDR1 MDHEN and CDR2 SYDVKM. Trimming removed 6 bases from V and 2 bases from J, with 7 bases in between. The CDR3 length is 12 residues. The CDR3 protein is CASSRQNYGYTF. The CDR3 nucleotides are TGTGCCAGCAGCAGACAGAACTATGGCTACACCTTC.

The chain links TRBV29-1 to TRBJ1-1, with 8 bases lining up with TRBD1. V was pared by 6 bases and J by 3 bases, with 12 bases of the junction left unmatched. This CDR3 spans 15 amino acids. CDR1 is SQVTM and CDR2 is ANQGSEA in the germline V gene. As DNA, the CDR3 is TGCAGCGTCTCCACCGGACAGGGCACTTACACTGAAGCTTTCTTT. This encodes CSVSTGQGTYTEAFF.

This rearrangement joins TRBV29-1 to TRBJ1-2; TRBD1 matches 8 bases. V shed 0 bases, J shed 8 bases, and the junction held 14 bases outside the gene matches. Germline V lookup: CDR1 SQVTM, CDR2 ANQGSEA. The CDR3 is 16 residues long. The CDR3 sequence: CSVEDRTFTGGRGYTF. DNA of the CDR3: TGCAGCGTTGAAGATCGGACCTTCACAGGGGGGAGAGGCTACACCTTC.

This clone was seen only a few times. The chain recombines TRBV20-1 with TRBJ2-1, with TRBD2 identical over 7 bases. J was trimmed by 4 bases and V by 3 bases; bases with no gene match: 6. The V gene's germline CDR1 is DFQATT and CDR2 SNEGSKA (reference sequence). CDR3 length: 14 amino acids. CDR3 sequence (DNA): TGCAGTGCTAGTCCTAGCGGCCCGTACAATGAGCAGTTCTTC. It yields the protein CSASPSGPYNEQFF.

In its sample, this clone was seen a few times. The CDR3 nucleotides read TGTGCCAGTAGTATAGACGGACAGGGCGATCAGCCCCAGCATTTT. Protein: CASSIDGQGDQPQHF. The chain has TRBV19 and TRBJ1-5, with 8 bases matching TRBD1. The V gene's germline CDR1 is LNHDA and CDR2 SQIVND (reference sequence). The CDR3 loop spans 15 amino acids. Losses at the gene ends were 0 bases for V and 5 bases for J; bases not matched to a gene: 3.

This chain uses TRBV5-1 with TRBJ2-2, with 14 bases fitting TRBD2. Trimming took 4 bases from V and 6 from J; bases not matched to a gene: 5. The germline V gene has CDR1 SGHRS and CDR2 YFSETQ. The CDR3 is made up of 16 amino acids. CDR3 coding DNA: TGCGCCAGCAGCACGGGACTAGCGGGAGAGGCCGGGGAGCTGTTTTTT. Protein product: CASSTGLAGEAGELFF.

The chain combines TRBV27 with TRBJ2-2; D is ambiguous. The CDR3 is 16 residues long. Trimming stripped 5 bases from V and 1 base from J, with 14 bases between. Germline V gene lookup returns CDR1 MNHEY and CDR2 SMNVEV (reference sequence). The CDR3 DNA sequence: TGTGCCAGCAGTCTCAATCCTTACCTGAACACCGGGGAGCTGTTTTTT. It codes for CASSLNPYLNTGELFF.

The chain recombines TRBV9 with TRBJ2-2; the match to TRBD1 covers 9 bases. Germline V gene sequence: CDR1 SGDLS, CDR2 YYNGEE. The junction had 7 bases not matched to a gene; V was cut back by 0 bases and J by 7 bases. CDR3 size: 16 residues. The CDR3, as DNA: TGTGCCAGCAGCGTAGAAGGACAGGGGAAAGTCGGGGAGCTGTTTTTT. Its protein product is CASSVEGQGKVGELFF.

This clone was counted once. Other nucleotide sequences in the sample specify the same CDR3. V gene TRBV19 combines with J gene TRBJ2-7; D gene uncertain. The ends were cut back, 3 bases at V and 2 bases at J, with 11 bases in the middle. Per the germline V gene, CDR1 is LNHDA and CDR2 is SQIVND (reference sequence). The CDR3 has 14 residues. The CDR3 here is CASSILGFPYEQYF. In DNA, the CDR3 is TGTGCCAGTAGTATCCTGGGCTTTCCCTACGAGCAGTACTTC.

The chain joins TRBV7-9 to TRBJ1-1; no clear D. This CDR3 region has 11 residues. Germline CDR1 is SEHNR and CDR2 is FQNEAQ (reference sequence). Trimming removed 7 bases from V and 4 bases from J, with 7 bases in between. The CDR3 DNA reads as TGTGCCAGCATCTCGGGCACTGAAGCTTTCTTT. Translating it yields CASISGTEAFF.

The chain is built from TRBV4-2 and TRBJ1-2; D gene unclear. Germline V lookup: CDR1 LGHNA, CDR2 YNFKEQ. This CDR3 spans 11 amino acids. Trimming shortened V by 4 bases and J by 8 bases, and 8 bases separated the two germline ends. CDR3 loop: CASSPDRGYTF. For the CDR3, the DNA is TGTGCCAGCAGCCCGGACCGGGGCTACACCTTC.

The chain joins TRBV7-2 to TRBJ2-4; tentatively, D is TRBD2 (5 bases). Germline V lookup: CDR1 SGHTA, CDR2 FQGNSA. This CDR3 has 15 residues. V was cut by 5 bases and J by 5 bases, with 16 bases left in between. The CDR3 sequence: CASSLLSDGENIQYF. CDR3 bases: TGTGCCAGCAGCCTACTATCAGACGGGGAAAACATTCAGTACTTC.

This chain's CDR3 is CASSLDIAGVREQYF. The CDR3 region has the DNA TGTGCCAGCAGCTTAGATATTGCGGGAGTCCGCGAGCAGTACTTC. V is TRBV7-2 and J is TRBJ2-7; TRBD2 matches 7 bases. V was pared by 1 base and J by 6 bases, with 9 bases of the junction left unmatched. Germline V gene sequence: CDR1 SGHTA, CDR2 FQGNSA. CDR3 length equals 15 residues.

CDR3 region: CAISELLSTDSNQPQHF. DNA of the CDR3: TGTGCCATCAGTGAGTTATTATCGACGGATAGCAATCAGCCCCAGCATTTT. V is TRBV10-3 and J is TRBJ1-5, with D unresolved. The germline V gene encodes CDR1 ENHRY and CDR2 SYGVKD. CDR3 length equals 17 residues. The V end was cut by 1 base, the J end by 0 bases, with 13 bases between.

The V gene is TRBV4-3, the J gene TRBJ2-7; D unresolved. V dropped 0 bases and J dropped 2 bases, with 11 bases sitting between them. CDR1 and CDR2 from the germline V gene are LGHNA and YSLEER. The CDR3 runs 15 residues. The CDR3 DNA is TGCGCCAGCAGCCAAGATGAAAGGACCGCCTACGAGCAGTACTTC. Translation: CASSQDERTAYEQYF.

The chain joins TRBV25-1 to TRBJ1-3; D is ambiguous. Germline assignment: CDR1 MGHDK and CDR2 SYGVNS. The CDR3 is 18 residues long. The germline V and J ends were trimmed by 2 bases and 0 bases, with 17 bases remaining between them. The CDR3 sequence is CASSESFEPANSGNTIYF. CDR3 nucleotides: TGTGCCAGCAGTGAAAGTTTCGAGCCGGCGAACTCTGGAAACACCATATATTTT.

The V and J genes are TRBV30 and TRBJ1-2; D remains unclear. The V end lost 3 bases, the J end lost 1 base, and 6 bases lay between the germline ends. The CDR3 is made up of 12 amino acids. From germline, CDR1 is GTSNPN and CDR2 SVGIG (reference sequence). This CDR3 reads CAWSGVNYGYTF. In DNA form, the CDR3 reads TGTGCCTGGAGCGGGGTTAACTATGGCTACACCTTC.

The V gene is TRBV5-1, the J gene TRBJ2-3; D assignment may be TRBD1 or TRBD2 (5 bases each). The CDR3 length is 15 residues. V shed 1 base and J shed 2 bases, with 11 bases lying between them. Germline V gene data show CDR1 as SGHRS and CDR2 as YFSETQ. As DNA, the CDR3 is TGCGCCAGCAGCTTGAGAGGGACCTACACAGATACGCAGTATTTT. This codes for CASSLRGTYTDTQYF.

The chain has TRBV12-3 or TRBV12-4 and TRBJ2-7; D remains unclear. CDR3 length equals 12 residues. Trimming left V 2 bases short and J 4 bases short, with 6 bases between. CDR3 sequence (DNA): TGTGCCAGCAGTTTACGGACGTACGAGCAGTACTTC. Protein product: CASSLRTYEQYF.